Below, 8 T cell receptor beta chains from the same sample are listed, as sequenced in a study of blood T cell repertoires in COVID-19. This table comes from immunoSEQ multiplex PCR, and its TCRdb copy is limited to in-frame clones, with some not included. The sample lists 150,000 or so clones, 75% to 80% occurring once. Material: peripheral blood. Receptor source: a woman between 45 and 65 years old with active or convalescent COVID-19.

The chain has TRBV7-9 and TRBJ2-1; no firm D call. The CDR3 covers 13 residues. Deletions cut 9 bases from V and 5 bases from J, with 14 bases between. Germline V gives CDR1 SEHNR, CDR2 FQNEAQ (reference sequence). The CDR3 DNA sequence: TGTGCCAGTGGCAGTTACGAACACAATGAGCAGTTCTTC. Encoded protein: CASGSYEHNEQFF.

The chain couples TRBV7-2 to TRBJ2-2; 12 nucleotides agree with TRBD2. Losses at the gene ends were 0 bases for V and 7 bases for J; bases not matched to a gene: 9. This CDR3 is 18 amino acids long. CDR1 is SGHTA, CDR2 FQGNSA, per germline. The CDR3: CASSLALGLAGRGGELFF. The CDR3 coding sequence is TGTGCCAGCAGCTTAGCCCTAGGACTAGCGGGGAGGGGCGGGGAGCTGTTTTTT.

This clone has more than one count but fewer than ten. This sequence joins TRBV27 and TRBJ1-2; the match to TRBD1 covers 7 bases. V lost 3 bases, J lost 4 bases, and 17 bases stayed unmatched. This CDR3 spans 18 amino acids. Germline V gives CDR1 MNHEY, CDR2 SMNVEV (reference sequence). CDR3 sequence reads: CASSLMGVGQRMPYGYTF. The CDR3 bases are TGTGCCAGCAGTTTGATGGGGGTGGGACAGCGAATGCCCTATGGCTACACCTTC.

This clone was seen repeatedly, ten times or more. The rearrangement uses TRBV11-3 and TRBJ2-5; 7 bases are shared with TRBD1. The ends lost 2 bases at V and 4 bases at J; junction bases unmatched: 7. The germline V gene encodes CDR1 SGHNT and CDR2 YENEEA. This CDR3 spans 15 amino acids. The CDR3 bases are TGTGCCAGCAGCTTAAGAGGGGGCGCGGGAGAGACCCAGTACTTC. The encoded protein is CASSLRGGAGETQYF.

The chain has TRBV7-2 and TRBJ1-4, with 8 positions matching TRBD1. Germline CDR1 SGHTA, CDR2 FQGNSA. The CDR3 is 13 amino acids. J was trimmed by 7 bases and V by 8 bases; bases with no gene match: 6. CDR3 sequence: CASQDRVGEKLFF. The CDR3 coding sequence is TGTGCCAGCCAGGACAGGGTGGGTGAAAAACTGTTTTTT. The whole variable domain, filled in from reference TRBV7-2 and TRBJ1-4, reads GAGVSQSPSNKVTEKGKDVELRCDPISGHTALYWYRQSLGQGLEFLIYFQGNSAPDKSGLPSDRFSAERTGGSVSTLTIQRTQQEDSAVYLCASQDRVGEKLFFGSGTQLSVL.

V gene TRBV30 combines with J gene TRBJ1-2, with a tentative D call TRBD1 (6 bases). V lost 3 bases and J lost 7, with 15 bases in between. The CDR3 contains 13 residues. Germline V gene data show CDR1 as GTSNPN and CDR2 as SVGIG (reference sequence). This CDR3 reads CAWSARGRFGYTF. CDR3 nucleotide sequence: TGTGCCTGGAGCGCCAGGGGTAGATTTGGCTACACCTTC.

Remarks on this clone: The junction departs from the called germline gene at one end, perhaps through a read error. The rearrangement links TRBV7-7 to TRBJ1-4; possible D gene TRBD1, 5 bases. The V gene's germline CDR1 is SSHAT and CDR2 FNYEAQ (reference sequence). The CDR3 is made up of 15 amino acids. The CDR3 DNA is TGTGCTAGCAGCCCGATAAGGGGCACTAATGAAAAACTGTTTTTT. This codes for CASSPIRGTNEKLFF.

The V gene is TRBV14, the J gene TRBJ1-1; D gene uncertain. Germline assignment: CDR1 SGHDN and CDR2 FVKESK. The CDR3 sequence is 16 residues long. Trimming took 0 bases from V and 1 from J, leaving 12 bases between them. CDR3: CASSQDIPRGNTEAFF. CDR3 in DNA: TGTGCCAGCAGCCAAGATATACCCCGGGGGAACACTGAAGCTTTCTTT.